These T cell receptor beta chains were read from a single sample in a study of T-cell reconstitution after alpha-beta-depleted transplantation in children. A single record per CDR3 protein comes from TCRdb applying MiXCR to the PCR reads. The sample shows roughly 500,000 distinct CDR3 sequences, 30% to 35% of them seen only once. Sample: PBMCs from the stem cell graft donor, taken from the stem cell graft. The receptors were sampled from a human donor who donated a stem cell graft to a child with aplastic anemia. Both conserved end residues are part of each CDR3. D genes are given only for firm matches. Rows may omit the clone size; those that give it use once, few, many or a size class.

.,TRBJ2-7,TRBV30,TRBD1,CAWAPPGTGKVEQYF,TGTGCCTGGGCTCCCCCCGGGACAGGGAAGGTCGAGCAGTACTTC
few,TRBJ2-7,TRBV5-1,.,CASSPERVGTYEQYF,TGCGCCAGCAGCCCCGAACGGGTAGGCACCTACGAGCAGTACTTC
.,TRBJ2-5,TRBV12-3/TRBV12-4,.,CASSLGREGETQYF,TGTGCCAGCAGTTTGGGACGAGAAGGAGAGACCCAGTACTTC
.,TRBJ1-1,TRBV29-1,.,CSVGSSYEAFF,TGCAGCGTTGGGTCCAGCTATGAAGCTTTCTTT
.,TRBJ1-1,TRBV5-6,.,CASSSGPPYEAFF,TGTGCCAGCAGCTCGGGCCCACCTTACGAAGCTTTCTTT
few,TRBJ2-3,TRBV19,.,CASKLRGQITDTQYF,TGTGCCAGTAAGCTTAGAGGACAGATCACAGATACGCAGTATTTT
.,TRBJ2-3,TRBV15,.,CATSRDRARRPDTQYF,TGTGCCACCAGCAGAGATCGGGCACGGAGACCAGATACGCAGTATTTT
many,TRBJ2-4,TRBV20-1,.,CSARTVAPTAKNIQYF,TGCAGTGCGAGGACGGTCGCCCCTACTGCCAAAAACATTCAGTACTTC
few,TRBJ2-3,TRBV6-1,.,CASNPGGPDGTDTQYF,TGTGCCAGCAACCCCGGAGGGCCAGACGGCACAGATACGCAGTATTTT
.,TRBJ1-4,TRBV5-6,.,CASSLVPTEKLFF,TGTGCCAGCAGCTTGGTCCCAACTGAAAAACTGTTTTTT
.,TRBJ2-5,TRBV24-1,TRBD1,CATSDPTGIQYF,TGTGCCACCAGTGATCCGACAGGGATCCAGTACTTC
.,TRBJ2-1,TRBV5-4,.,CASSLRSLNNEQFF,TGTGCCAGCAGCTTGAGGTCCCTCAACAATGAGCAGTTCTTC
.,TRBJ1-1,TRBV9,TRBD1,CASSALGRTGEAFF,TGTGCCAGCAGCGCCCTCGGAAGGACAGGAGAAGCTTTCTTT
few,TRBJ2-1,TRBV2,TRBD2,CASSGAGEGYEQFF,TGTGCCAGCAGTGGAGCGGGAGAAGGCTATGAGCAGTTCTTC
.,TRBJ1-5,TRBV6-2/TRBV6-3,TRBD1,CASRRTGVSNQPQHF,TGTGCCAGCAGGAGGACAGGTGTTAGCAATCAGCCCCAGCATTTT
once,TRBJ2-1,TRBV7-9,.,CASSLDVGGSNEQFF,TGTGCCAGCAGCTTAGATGTGGGAGGAAGCAATGAGCAGTTCTTC
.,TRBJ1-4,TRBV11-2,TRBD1,CASSLRRGDRAAFF,TGTGCCAGCAGTCTCCGTAGGGGGGACAGGGCAGCGTTTTTT
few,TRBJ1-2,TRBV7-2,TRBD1,CASSLAPGQGGYGYTF,TGTGCCAGCAGCTTAGCCCCGGGACAGGGAGGCTATGGCTACACCTTC
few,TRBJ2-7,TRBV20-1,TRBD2,CSARDSAGVSVEQYF,TGCAGTGCTAGAGATTCCGCGGGAGTCTCAGTCGAGCAGTACTTC
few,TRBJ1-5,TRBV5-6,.,CASSRTGREHPQHF,TGTGCCAGCAGTCGGACTGGGCGGGAACACCCCCAGCATTTT
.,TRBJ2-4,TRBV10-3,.,CAISEGRIQYF,TGTGCCATCAGCGAAGGGCGCATTCAGTACTTC
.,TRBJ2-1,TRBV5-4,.,CASSFGGGGGNNEQFF,TGTGCCAGCAGCTTTGGGGGCGGAGGGGGTAACAATGAGCAGTTCTTC
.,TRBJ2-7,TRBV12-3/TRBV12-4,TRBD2,CASRAGTSSSYEQYF,TGTGCCAGCAGGGCAGGGACTAGCTCATCCTACGAGCAGTACTTC
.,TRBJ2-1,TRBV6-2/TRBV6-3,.,CASRPRRASPYNEQFF,TGTGCCAGCAGACCCCGACGAGCTAGCCCTTACAATGAGCAGTTCTTC
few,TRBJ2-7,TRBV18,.,CASSPPYGSISYEQYF,TGTGCCAGCTCACCACCGTACGGGAGTATCTCCTACGAGCAGTACTTC
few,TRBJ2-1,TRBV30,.,CAWSRDAARREQFF,TGTGCCTGGAGTCGGGACGCTGCTCGCCGTGAGCAGTTCTTC
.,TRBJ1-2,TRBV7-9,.,CASSVDGYGYTF,TGTGCCAGCAGCGTTGACGGCTATGGCTACACCTTC
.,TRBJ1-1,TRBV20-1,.,CSASRAANTEAFF,TGCAGTGCTAGCCGGGCAGCGAACACTGAAGCTTTCTTT
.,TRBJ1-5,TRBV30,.,CAWSAGLLYSNQPQHF,TGTGCCTGGAGTGCGGGACTTTTGTATAGCAATCAGCCCCAGCATTTT
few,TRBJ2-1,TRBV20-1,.,CSAPPGERNEQFF,TGCAGTGCTCCTCCGGGAGAAAGGAATGAGCAGTTCTTC
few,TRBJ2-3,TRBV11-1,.,CASSPWTFWRGSTDTQYF,TGTGCCAGCAGCCCATGGACTTTTTGGCGGGGCAGCACAGATACGCAGTATTTT
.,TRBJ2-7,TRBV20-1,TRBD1,CSARDRQGRYEQYF,TGCAGTGCTAGAGATCGACAGGGCAGGTACGAGCAGTACTTC
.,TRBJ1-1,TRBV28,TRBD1,CASRTHRGMNTEAFF,TGTGCCAGCAGGACACACAGGGGGATGAACACTGAAGCTTTCTTT
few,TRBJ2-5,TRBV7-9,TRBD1,CASTRRGQGKETQYF,TGTGCCAGCACCCGCCGGGGACAGGGTAAAGAGACCCAGTACTTC
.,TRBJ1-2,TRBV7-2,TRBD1,CASSFWDRGYFF,TGTGCCAGCAGCTTCTGGGACAGGGGGTACTTCTTC
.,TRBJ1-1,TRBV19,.,CASSSSMALNTEAFF,TGTGCCAGTAGTAGTTCTATGGCCTTGAACACTGAAGCTTTCTTT
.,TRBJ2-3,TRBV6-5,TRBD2,CASSYSGGRGPDTQYF,TGTGCCAGCAGTTACTCCGGCGGGAGGGGCCCAGATACGCAGTATTTT
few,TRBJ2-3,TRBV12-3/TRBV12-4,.,CASSPGVAYSTDTQYF,TGTGCCAGCAGCCCCGGAGTAGCGTATAGCACAGATACGCAGTATTTT
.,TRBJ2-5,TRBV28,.,CASSFFRGHGKETQYF,TGTGCCAGCAGTTTCTTTAGAGGGCATGGAAAAGAGACCCAGTACTTC
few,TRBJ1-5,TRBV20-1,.,CSANTRTGQPQHF,TGCAGTGCCAACACTCGGACGGGTCAGCCCCAGCATTTT
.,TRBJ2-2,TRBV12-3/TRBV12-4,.,CASSFRAGLNTGELFF,TGTGCCAGCAGTTTTAGGGCGGGACTCAACACCGGGGAGCTGTTTTTT
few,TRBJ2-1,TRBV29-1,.,CSVHPENTRNEQFF,TGCAGCGTTCACCCAGAGAATACTCGAAATGAGCAGTTCTTC
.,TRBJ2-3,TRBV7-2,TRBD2,CASSFLLAGGLDTQYF,TGTGCCAGCAGCTTCCTACTAGCGGGAGGTTTAGATACGCAGTATTTT
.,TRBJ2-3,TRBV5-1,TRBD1,CASSLVGTDYTDTQYF,TGCGCCAGCAGCTTGGTAGGGACAGACTACACAGATACGCAGTATTTT
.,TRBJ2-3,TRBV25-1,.,CASSEFQGSPSTDTQYF,TGTGCCAGCAGTGAATTTCAGGGGAGCCCTAGCACAGATACGCAGTATTTT
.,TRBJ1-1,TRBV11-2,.,CASSLVAKGTEAFF,TGTGCCAGCAGCTTAGTAGCCAAGGGGACTGAAGCTTTCTTT
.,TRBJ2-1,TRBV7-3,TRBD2,CASASSGTIKKNEQFF,TGTGCCAGCGCCTCGTCCGGGACTATAAAGAAGAATGAGCAGTTCTTC
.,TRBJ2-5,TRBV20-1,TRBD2,CSASGRAGKTQYF,TGCAGTGCTAGCGGGAGGGCGGGGAAGACCCAGTACTTC
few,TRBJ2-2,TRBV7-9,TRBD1,CASHRQGSVTGELFF,TGTGCCAGCCATCGACAGGGTTCAGTCACCGGGGAGCTGTTTTTT
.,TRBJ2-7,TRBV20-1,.,CSARGGWGSSYEQYF,TGCAGTGCTAGAGGTGGGTGGGGAAGCTCCTACGAGCAGTACTTC
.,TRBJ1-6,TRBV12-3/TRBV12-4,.,CASRLGASPLHF,TGTGCCAGCAGATTAGGGGCTTCACCCCTCCACTTT